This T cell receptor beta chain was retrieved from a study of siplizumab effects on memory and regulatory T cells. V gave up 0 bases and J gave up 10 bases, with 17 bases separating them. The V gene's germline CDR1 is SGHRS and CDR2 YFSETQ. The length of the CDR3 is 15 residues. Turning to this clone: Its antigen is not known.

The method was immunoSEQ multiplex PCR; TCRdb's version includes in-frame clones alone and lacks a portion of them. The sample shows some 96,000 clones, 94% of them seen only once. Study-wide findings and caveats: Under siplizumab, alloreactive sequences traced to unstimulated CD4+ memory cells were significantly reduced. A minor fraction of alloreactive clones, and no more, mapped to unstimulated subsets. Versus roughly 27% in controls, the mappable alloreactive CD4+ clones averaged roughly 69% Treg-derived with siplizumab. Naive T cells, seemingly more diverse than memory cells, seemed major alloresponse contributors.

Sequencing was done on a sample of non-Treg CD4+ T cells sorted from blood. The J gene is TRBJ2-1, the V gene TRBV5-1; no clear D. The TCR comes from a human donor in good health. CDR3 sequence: CASSLETSAAREQFF. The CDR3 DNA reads TGCGCCAGCAGCTTGGAGACGAGCGCCGCCAGGGAGCAGTTCTTC.